This T cell receptor beta chain is drawn from a study of blood T cell repertoires in COVID-19. In the study overall: The United States, Italy and Spain provided the acute and convalescent COVID-19 samples.

Source study methods: How many nucleated cells were present was estimated from reference gene primer amplification. The assay was immunoSEQ multiplex PCR, and TCRdb's table has in-frame clones only and misses some. That table supplies the V and J calls and clone size; D and trimming were determined from the DNA. This sample carries around 40,000 clones, 60% to 85% of them seen once, and the ten largest clones take 30% to 35%. The CDR3 length is 16 residues. V trimming: 2 bases; J trimming: 2 bases; junction bases outside the gene matches: 4. The germline gives CDR1 KGHSH, CDR2 LQKENI. The gene calls are TRBV18 and TRBJ1-3; 9 nucleotides match TRBD1. The source is a woman of 80 years or more with acute or convalescent COVID-19. The sample was peripheral blood. CDR3: CASSPGGQGAGNTIYF. CDR3 bases: TGTGCCAGCTCACCAGGGGGACAGGGCGCTGGAAACACCATATATTTT.